This T cell receptor beta chain is from a study of cytomegalovirus exposure and HLA in healthy donors (dated 2017 in TCRdb). About the study as a whole: According to an earlier analysis of around 600 of the donors, about 170 million T cells yielded roughly 110 million unique TCR beta sequences and about 280 Gb of sequence data. An early release that covered 500 to 800 HLA-typed donors contained about 300 gigabases of sequencing data and around 80 million unique TCR sequences. Of the approximately 400 genotyped donors, less than 90% were placed in the genetic ancestry cluster associated with self-reported Caucasian donors. The aim of the study was to test whether cataloging public T cell receptors could identify signatures of past pathogen exposure. The T cell repertoires of several hundred subjects were profiled by immunosequencing and related to cytomegalovirus serostatus. Besides the first cohort of about 730 subjects, a separate validation cohort made up of 120 different subjects was used. High-throughput TCR immunosequencing, statistical association of individual TCRs with disease status, and machine learning were combined to predict cytomegalovirus infection status. To study patterns of TCR occurrence, a later analysis re-analyzed previously published TCR beta repertoires from more than 550 donors and added high-resolution HLA genotyping. Rather than drawing on any new phenotypic data, the later analysis identified candidate immune exposures from TCR beta sequences and the way those sequences occurred across donors. In an earlier analysis of roughly 600 of the donors, high-throughput TCR beta sequencing was used to judge whether each TCR beta V gene segment behaved as functional or pseudogenic. Alongside the repertoire data, information on donor age, sex, ethnicity and CMV serostatus was compiled. Genome-wide SNP genotypes for about 65% of the roughly 700 donors were used in a later genetic analysis, which treated that subset as a discovery cohort. Every discovery cohort repertoire had been produced on one sequencing platform. Class I and class II HLA loci were covered by the typing at four-digit resolution. The number of typed donors differed by locus: about 620-630 for A, B, C, DRB1 and DQB1; approximately 520 for DQA1; 606 for DPA1; and approximately 450 for DPB1. Several DR-DQ haplotypes were treated as single units for association and clustering because of strong linkage in the cohort. On average, roughly 240,000 unique TCR beta nucleotide sequences were sequenced per donor among a few hundred genotyped donors of the cohort, with roughly 18% of those sequences being non-productive.

The paper's findings and limits, for the study overall: Specific HLA alleles were associated with some 15,000 TCR beta sequences at a false discovery rate of 0.05 in a later analysis. Compared with the approximately 670-donor mean, donors in an Asian-associated ancestry cluster had fewer N-insertions in productive TCRs, according to a later genetic analysis. Because HLA typing was unavailable for some donors at each locus, only the typed subset was used in association tests. The study gave a list of about 170 TCR beta chains associated with cytomegalovirus. A later analysis found that most CMV-associated TCR beta chains appeared HLA-restricted, with HLA associations seemingly driven largely by CMV exposure. A further reported finding was that TCR beta sequences accurately predicted the HLA-A and HLA-B alleles for most subjects in the first cohort. Some IMGT-functional V segments, including TRBV6-2 and TRBV6-3, could not be told apart with the 87-base-pair reads, so those segments were excluded. In a later analysis, HLA-associated TCR beta chains showed more clonal expansion and lower generation probabilities than non-associated chains that were equally common. Presence/absence analyses assumed roughly uniform sequencing depth across donors, an assumption that may not hold. The sequencing pipeline was judged likely to have produced a cluster of highly shared sequence variants as a technical artifact. Assigning TCR associations to individual alleles was difficult when HLA alleles, especially DR and DQ, strongly co-occurred. Three of the identified cytomegalovirus-associated TCR beta chains were confirmed in vitro to be specific for cytomegalovirus antigens. In a later analysis, the rate of TCR association differed among HLA loci, with DRB1 alleles having the most associated TCRs and HLA-C alleles having the fewest. Most TCR sequences were seen in very few donors, while some public TCRs were found in many individuals. V-gene and J-gene trimming of TCR beta chains was associated with a missense DCLRE1C variant in a later genetic analysis, and the association was replicated in an independent cohort. The earlier analysis of approximately 590 of the donors excluded over 15 rarely observed V segments, including chromosome 9 orphons, because counts were too low. A later analysis reported that several top co-occurrence clusters appeared linked to parvovirus B19, influenza, CMV and Epstein-Barr virus. Correlated functional status among segregating V segments might reflect linkage disequilibrium, but an unknown experimental factor could not be ruled out. In this cohort, only TCR beta chains were sequenced, and detectable features were limited by the absence of alpha or paired-chain data. The classifier was reported to diagnose cytomegalovirus status with high specificity and sensitivity in both the original and validation cohorts. In an earlier analysis of approximately 590 of the donors, most TCR beta V segments appeared in productive rearrangements about 87% or about 30% of the time, broadly matching IMGT annotations. CMV serostatus was the only immune exposure information available for the cohort. According to the authors, the approach could potentially be generalized to other disease states and immunological phenotypes.

V is cut by 1 base and J by 0 bases, and the space between the germline ends is 7 bases. The CDR3, cysteine through phenylalanine, is 16 amino acids long. Of all the DNA, just the CDR3 is kept, 48 bases in frame from base 1. For CDR1 and CDR2, the germline V gene lists LGHNA and YSLEER. The method behind the library was the immunoSEQ multiplex PCR assay. For the multiplex PCR, a mixture combining 60 forward primers for TCR Vbeta segments and 13 reverse primers for TCR Jbeta segments was used. The CDR3 region of rearranged TCR beta genes was amplified from genomic DNA with a multiplex PCR assay. The amplified TCR beta libraries were sequenced on the Illumina HiSeq System as 87-base-pair reads. On the study's bioinformatics: A later analysis tallied around 87 million unique TCR beta chains across the 666 repertoires, and about 10 million of those chains were shared by two or more donors. A nearest-neighbor algorithm error-corrected the raw reads and collapsed the reads into unique sequences, merging closely related sequences to remove PCR and sequencing errors. CDR3 sequences were aligned to IMGT reference sequences to assign V, D and J gene segments. Each retained sequence needed at least a six-nucleotide match to both a V gene segment and a J gene segment. A rearrangement counted as productive if the CDR3 had no stop codons and remained in frame with V and J, and every other rearrangement counted as non-productive. Following IMGT convention, CDR3 was defined as the stretch from the second conserved V-encoded cysteine up to the conserved J-encoded phenylalanine. Sequences without an unambiguous match to a single V gene segment were excluded from the earlier analysis of about 600 of the donors. In an earlier analysis of some 590 of the donors, V segments were called functional above 56.7% productive rearrangements and were called segregating when the between-donor standard deviation exceeded 5%. A statistical classification framework was built to diagnose cytomegalovirus status from the catalog of TCR beta chain sequences. V and J gene assignment, in a later analysis, came from comparing TCR nucleotide sequences with IMGT/GENE-DB human TR gene sequences. A later analysis assigned CDR3 sequences and most-parsimonious VDJ recombination scenarios with the TCRdist pipeline. In a later analysis, every TCR beta chain was defined by the combination of its CDR3 amino acid sequence and its V-gene family, and reads without a unique V-gene family were dropped. To address suspected cross-contamination and a sequencing artifact, a later analysis removed approximately 600 highly shared, low-generation-probability nucleotide sequences. In a later analysis, a clonal expansion index for each public chain was calculated from normalized within-repertoire ranks of inferred template counts. In a later analysis, generation probabilities were computed with a VDJ recombination model fitted to out-of-frame rearrangements, and the resulting probabilities were checked against IGoR. Hypergeometric tests were used in a later analysis to score TCR-TCR, TCR-HLA and TCR-CMV co-occurrence, with a repertoire-size bias correction applied to the TCR pairs. In a later analysis, false discovery rates were estimated by permuting HLA or CMV assignments 20 times. In a later analysis, co-occurring TCRs were grouped using DBSCAN, with TCRdist sequence similarity added in when clustering inside HLA-allele-positive subsets. Co-occurrence clustering excluded repertoires with fewer than 30,000 or more than 120,000 public chains, plus five with anomalous nucleotide sharing. The immuneACCESS repertoire file appears here via TCRdb, limited to in-frame rearrangements. These files lack a portion of the clones; in checked studies, under half of the deficit traces to unresolved V genes, and the cause of the others is not known. V, J and clone size reflect that table, while D and trimming were determined from the DNA. This sample lists approximately 130,000 clones; approximately 80% were detected once. The ten largest clonotypes hold 2.7% of the sample.

This clone showed up just a few times. What this receptor recognizes is not known. No per-base quality is available; no much larger clone lies one base away. In total, 630 or so healthy bone marrow donors made up the cohort. All cohort members were sampled while nominally healthy, although unrecorded immune exposures were likely present. The donor was CMV seronegative and belonged to the group of several hundred seronegative cohort members. Every donor gave a peripheral blood sample, and the peripheral blood mononuclear cells from that sample were used for TCR beta sequencing. The Qiagen DNeasy Blood Extraction Kit was used to extract genomic DNA from the blood cell samples.

The specimen sequenced was PBMCs. The V gene is TRBV4-3 and the J gene is TRBJ2-6; TRBD1 is a weak D gene call, 6 bases matching. The sequence was obtained from a boy younger than 10 in good health and CMV-seronegative. The DNA sequence is as follows: TGCGCCAGCAGCCAAGGGGACACCTCTGGGGCCAACGTCCTGACTTTC. Translated, it reads CASSQGDTSGANVLTF.